Each of the 10 T cell receptor beta chains below was sequenced from the same sample in a study of T cell responses to AZD1222 COVID-19 vaccine. Only in-frame clones appear in the TCRdb table, and some are missing; sequencing was by immunoSEQ multiplex PCR. The data hold around 180,000 clones, with roughly 94% observed a single time. This material consisted of peripheral blood, taken 28 days after the second AZD1222 dose. The receptor source for this set is an adult who received the AZD1222 COVID-19 vaccine.

The V gene is TRBV19, the J gene TRBJ1-1; D call uncertain. Germline CDR1 LNHDA, CDR2 SQIVND (reference sequence). CDR3 length equals 13 residues. V lost 3 bases, J lost 1 base, and 6 bases lay in between. CDR3 in amino acids: CASSMGQNTEAFF. The CDR3 nucleotides are TGTGCCAGTAGTATGGGCCAGAACACTGAAGCTTTCTTT.

This chain joins TRBV6-6 and TRBJ1-3, with D possibly being TRBD1 (5 bases). The CDR3 is 14 residues long. From germline, CDR1 is MNHNY and CDR2 SVGAGI (reference sequence). V shed 6 bases and J shed 8 bases, with 17 bases lying between them. CDR3 in DNA: TGTGCCAGCAGCCGGGGGGGAGCCCGGGACACCATATATTTT. It yields the protein CASSRGGARDTIYF.

The chain is built from TRBV3-1 (or the pseudogene TRBV3-2) and TRBJ1-2; D is unresolved. Germline CDR1 is LGHDT and CDR2 is YNNKEL (reference sequence). This CDR3 contains 14 residues. V lost 0 bases and J 4 bases, leaving 9 bases between the germline ends. As DNA, the CDR3 is TGTGCCAGCAGCCAAGATCTGGGATTCTATGGCTACACCTTC. Translation: CASSQDLGFYGYTF.

This CDR3 reads CASRTSGRDRQYF. The CDR3 DNA reads as TGTGCCAGCAGGACTAGCGGGAGGGATAGGCAGTACTTC. The chain has TRBV28 and TRBJ2-7; 14 bases match TRBD2. CDR1 and CDR2 from the germline V gene are MDHEN and SYDVKM. Trimming at V came to 6 bases and at J to 9 bases, leaving 4 bases not matched to a gene. The CDR3 is made up of 13 amino acids.

The chain is built from TRBV6-6 and TRBJ1-4; D gene unclear. The V end was cut by 7 bases, the J end by 5 bases, with 11 bases between. Germline V gene sequence: CDR1 MNHNY, CDR2 SVGAGI (reference sequence). CDR3 length equals 13 residues. The CDR3 DNA reads as TGTGCCAGCATCCGGACGGTGAATGAAAAACTGTTTTTT. This sequence encodes CASIRTVNEKLFF.

DNA for the CDR3: TGTGCCAGCAGCTTGCGAAGGGAAAAACTGTTTTTT. Translation: CASSLRREKLFF. The chain uses TRBV5-6 and TRBJ1-4; no firm D call. The CDR3 extends over 12 amino acids. The germline V and J ends were trimmed by 1 base and 8 bases, with 6 bases remaining between them. Germline lookup yields CDR1 SGHDT and CDR2 YYEEEE.

The chain has TRBV6-6 and TRBJ1-2, with no clear D. This CDR3 is built from 13 residues. V shed 2 bases and J shed 0 bases, with 4 bases lying between them. The germline CDR1 and CDR2 sequences are MNHNY and SVGAGI (reference sequence). The DNA for the CDR3 is TGTGCCAGCAGTTACACAGCTAACTATGGCTACACCTTC. It translates to CASSYTANYGYTF.

This sequence joins TRBV7-3 and TRBJ2-3, with 14 bases fitting TRBD2. Germline trimming cut 4 bases from V and 2 bases from J; bases unmatched to any gene: 8. CDR1 and CDR2 from the germline V gene are SGHTA and FQGTGA. The CDR3 sequence is 18 residues long. CDR3 DNA sequence: TGTGCCAGCAGCTCACGGACTAGCGGGGGGCTAGACACAGATACGCAGTATTTT. Residues: CASSSRTSGGLDTDTQYF. Combining the CDR3 with reference TRBV7-3 and TRBJ2-3 gives the whole variable domain GAGVSQTPSNKVTEKGKYVELRCDPISGHTALYWYRQSLGQGPEFLIYFQGTGAADDSGLPNDRFFAVRPEGSVSTLKIQRTERGDSAVYLCASSSRTSGGLDTDTQYFGPGTRLTVL.

The V and J genes are TRBV4-3 and TRBJ2-5, with TRBD2 matching over 8 bases. J was trimmed by 4 bases and V by 0 bases; bases with no gene match: 7. The germline CDR1 and CDR2 sequences are LGHNA and YSLEER. This CDR3 comprises 16 residues. In DNA form, the CDR3 reads TGCGCCAGCAGCCAAGATCCCAGCGGGGGAGGAGAGACCCAGTACTTC. It translates to CASSQDPSGGGETQYF.

For this clone: Other DNA variants within this sample encode the same CDR3. The chain uses TRBV5-1 and TRBJ1-2; maybe TRBD1 (5 bases). Germline CDR1 SGHRS, CDR2 YFSETQ. The CDR3 is 12 residues long. V lost 0 bases, J lost 8 bases, and 8 bases lay in between. The CDR3 reads CASSLEGVGYTF. In DNA, the CDR3 is TGCGCCAGCAGCTTGGAAGGGGTCGGCTACACCTTC.